This record concerns one TCR beta chain sequence. Its antigen remains undetermined. The input lacks base qualities; no much larger clone sits a single base away. Other DNA sequences in this specimen translate into the identical CDR3. The sample comes from a study of shared clonotypes between healthy human individuals (dated by TCRdb to the early 2020s). Study-level background: The cohort comprised two women and a few men aged 18 to 49 years. To increase sequencing depth and limit assay-specific biases, different laboratories used diverse techniques to prepare libraries and sequence TCR repertoires. Between about 0.85 and 9.5 billion PBMCs per donor were obtained by leukapheresis. Per donor, three plates each were used for CD4 naive and CD4 memory, two for CD8 naive, and one for CD8 memory. Blood TCR repertoires of five healthy adults were deeply sequenced to estimate repertoire size and the extent of clonotype sharing between individuals.

Deletion took 3 bases off V and 0 bases off J, with a span of 9 bases between the germline ends. The CDR3, from cysteine to phenylalanine, totals 14 residues. Of all the DNA, just the CDR3 is kept, 42 bases in frame from base 1. As encoded in the germline V gene, CDR1 is KGHSH while CDR2 is LQKENI. Using the deep immunoSEQ assay, TCR CDR3 regions were amplified from genomic DNA by multiplex PCR. Extracted genomic DNA from each cell subset was distributed evenly across all wells of several immunoSEQ 96-well plates, and each plate was treated as a replicate. For sorted subsets, approximately 200 ng of genomic DNA, equivalent to 30,000 or so T cell genomes, went into each replicate PCR. Purified libraries were measured with a Qubit 3.0 fluorometer, size-checked on a Bioanalyzer 2100, and measured again with the KAPA Library Quantification kit. Every immunoSEQ 96-well plate was sequenced on a dedicated single-read 150-cycle Illumina NextSeq 550 flow cell. In the source study's methods: Because the immunoSEQ output held only junctional sequences and lacked quality scores, the filtering could not match the filtering applied to full-length reads. To assign V/J genes and CDR3, sequences were annotated against IMGT germline references using PyIR, a Python wrapper for IgBLAST v1.9. Any read was removed if the V/J assignment was weak (E-value above 1e-6), the CDR3 was missing, or the read contained stop codons, out-of-frame junctions, or ambiguous translated residues. V3J clonotypes were defined by identical inferred V gene, J gene, and CDR3 amino acid sequence. Percentage overlap between repertoires was calculated by dividing the number of shared unique clonotypes by the size of the smaller repertoire. RTK rarefaction, the Chao1 estimator, and Recon v2.1 estimates of unobserved clonotypes were used to assess repertoire richness. For all TCRbeta clonotypes obtained by the gDNA method from a few donors, generation probabilities were computed with OLGA. TCRdb's version of the immuneACCESS table is confined to in-frame rearrangements and falls short of the full clone set. An unresolved V gene accounts for under half of the shortfall where checked; the remainder is of unknown origin. V and J calls and clone size are those listed in that table; D and trimming were worked out from the DNA. Counted in this sample were some 2.3 million clones; 85% to 95% of them appeared once. The ten biggest clones cover roughly 0.36% of the sample.

The donors were healthy, HIV-negative adults who had no recently reported acute infections or vaccinations. Every donor was a Caucasian adult residing in Nashville, Tennessee, USA. Magnetic negative selection was used to enrich CD4+ T cells, after which naive cells were positively selected on CD45RA and the negative fraction became the memory subset. Blood was collected by leukapheresis, and PBMCs were isolated by Ficoll-Histopaque density gradient centrifugation and then cryopreserved in liquid nitrogen vapor phase. Analytical flow cytometry was used to check the purity and quantity of each magnetically sorted T cell population. From each sorted fraction, genomic DNA was isolated and quantified by UV absorbance on a Nanodrop 2000c. Study-wide conclusions, independent of this receptor: Sampling was restricted to blood, and TCR repertoires in tissues likely differ from the TCR repertoires found in blood. The small number of donors limited the genetic and exposure-history diversity represented. Pairwise subsampling indicated that sequencing depth was expected to affect the degree of clonotype sharing among donors. When a few donors were compared, the shared fraction of clonotypes was about 5.2% for naive CD4, over 3% for naive CD8, 2% to 2.5% for memory CD4, and about 0.36% for memory CD8. Compared with non-shared clonotypes, the clonotypes found in all four sorted-subset donors had higher generation probabilities. Larger estimated clonotype richness was generally found for naive subsets than for memory subsets. Rarefaction of sorted-subset datasets indicated incomplete sequencing despite the large sequencing depth.

The sequenced material came from naive CD4+ T cells from PBMCs. Per the publication, the cell subset or site label means: CD45RA+ positively selected. The V and J segments used are TRBV18 and TRBJ2-7; the D gene is perhaps TRBD2, from 6 matching bases. The receptor was derived from a man aged 18 to 29 in good health. Some clones in this sample may be carry-over from other donors' samples. The CDR3 sequence is CASSPRGNSYEQYF. The DNA sequence reads TGTGCCAGCTCACCTCGCGGGAACTCCTACGAGCAGTACTTC. With all but the CDR3 taken from the reference TRBV18 and TRBJ2-7 genes, the full variable domain is: NAGVMQNPRHLVRRRGQEARLRCSPMKGHSHVYWYRQLPEEGLKFMVYLQKENIIDESGMPKERFSAEFPKEGPSILRIQQVVRGDSAAYFCASSPRGNSYEQYFGPGTRLTVT.